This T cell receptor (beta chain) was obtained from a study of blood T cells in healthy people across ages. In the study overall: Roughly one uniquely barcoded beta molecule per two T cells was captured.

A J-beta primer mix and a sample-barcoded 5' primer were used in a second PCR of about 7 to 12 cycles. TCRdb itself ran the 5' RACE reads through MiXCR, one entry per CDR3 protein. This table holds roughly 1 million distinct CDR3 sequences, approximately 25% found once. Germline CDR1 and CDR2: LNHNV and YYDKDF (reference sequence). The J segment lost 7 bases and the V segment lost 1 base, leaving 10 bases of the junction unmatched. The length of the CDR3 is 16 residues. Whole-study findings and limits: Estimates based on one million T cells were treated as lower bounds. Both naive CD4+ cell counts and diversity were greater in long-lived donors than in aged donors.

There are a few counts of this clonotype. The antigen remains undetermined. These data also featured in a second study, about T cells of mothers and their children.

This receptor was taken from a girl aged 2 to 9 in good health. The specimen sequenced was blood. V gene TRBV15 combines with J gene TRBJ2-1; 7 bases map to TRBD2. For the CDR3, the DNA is TGTGCCACCAGCAGAGTGAGCGGGACGAGGGAGAATGAGCAGTTCTTC. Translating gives CATSRVSGTRENEQFF.